The 5 T cell receptor beta chains in this list originate from one sample, sequenced in a study of PD-1 blockade in mismatch repair-deficient tumors. For these receptors, no antigen is known. Time point described: 10-day in vitro stimulation with candidate neoantigen peptide 7. Produced via immunoSEQ multiplex PCR; TCRdb's table is partial and in-frame only. The profile shows over 8,000 clones, over 70% of them singletons. Here the sequenced sample was cells cultured in vitro, taken from a patient treated with pembrolizumab. The receptor set was obtained from an adult with mismatch repair-deficient cancer.

The V and J genes are TRBV6-1 and TRBJ2-7; 13 nucleotides line up with TRBD2. The CDR3 runs to 18 residues. CDR1 and CDR2 (germline): MNHNS, SASEGT. V gave up 4 bases and J gave up 3 bases; unmatched junction bases: 12. Written as DNA, the CDR3 is TGTGCCAGCAGTGCCCGGGACGGAAGGACTAGCGGGAGCTACGAGCAGTACTTC. Translation gives CASSARDGRTSGSYEQYF.

This clone was picked up one time. The V call is TRBV19, the J call TRBJ1-5; unclear D gene. The CDR3 is 15 amino acids. Germline CDR1 is LNHDA and CDR2 is SQIVND (reference sequence). With 1 base removed from V and 0 bases from J, the gap between germline ends came to 7 bases. The CDR3: CASSIAYVSNQPQHF. The CDR3 nucleotides are TGTGCCAGTAGTATAGCTTACGTTAGCAATCAGCCCCAGCATTTT.

The rearrangement joins TRBV5-4 to TRBJ2-1; the D gene is possibly TRBD2 (6 bases). From germline, CDR1 is SGHNT and CDR2 YYREEE (reference sequence). The CDR3 covers 15 residues. The V end was cut by 0 bases, the J end by 7 bases, with 14 bases between. The CDR3 coding sequence is TGTGCCAGCAGCTTGGTCGGAGGGCCAAGGAATGAGCAGTTCTTC. Its protein is CASSLVGGPRNEQFF. Full variable domain (remainder filled in from reference TRBV5-4 and TRBJ2-1): ETGVTQSPTHLIKTRGQQVTLRCSSQSGHNTVSWYQQALGQGPQFIFQYYREEENGRGNFPPRFSGLQFPNYSSELNVNALELDDSALYLCASSLVGGPRNEQFFGPGTRLTVL.

This clone was observed once. The J gene is TRBJ2-5, the V gene TRBV28; 9 bases fit TRBD1. Germline CDR1 MDHEN, CDR2 SYDVKM. CDR3 length: 13 residues. V lost 4 bases to trimming and J lost 3 bases; unmatched junction nucleotides: 0. CDR3 in amino acids: CASSWTGEETQYF. CDR3 nucleotide sequence: TGTGCCAGCAGTTGGACAGGGGAAGAGACCCAGTACTTC.

The chain carries TRBV30 and TRBJ1-1; 7 bases agree with TRBD1. V was pared by 2 bases and J by 4 bases, with 4 bases of the junction left unmatched. Germline CDR1 reads GTSNPN; CDR2 reads SVGIG (reference sequence). This CDR3 comprises 13 residues. CDR3 sequence (DNA): TGTGCCTGGAGTAGACAGGGTTCCACTGAAGCTTTCTTT. Encoded protein: CAWSRQGSTEAFF. The whole variable domain, remainder taken from reference TRBV30 and TRBJ1-1, is SQTIHQWPATLVQPVGSPLSLECTVEGTSNPNLYWYRQAAGRGLQLLFYSVGIGQISSEVPQNLSASRPQDRQFILSSKKLLLSDSGFYLCAWSRQGSTEAFFGQGTRLTVV.